These 30 T cell receptor beta chains were all obtained from the same sample, sequenced in a study of blood T cell repertoires in COVID-19 (dated by TCRdb to about 2020). Library prep was done by the immunoSEQ multiplex PCR assay. TCRdb re-hosts the immuneACCESS table, in-frame sequences only. Its copies lack some clones; in the studies checked, an unresolved V gene accounts for under half of them, and the cause for the rest is not known. The sample profile shows about 210,000 clones; 70% to 90% of them were found once. Clones ranked in the top ten supply 3.5% to 5.5% of the sample. Sequenced: PBMCs or T cells enriched from blood (not recorded which). These receptors were obtained from a young woman who had been exposed to COVID-19.

V is TRBV24-1 and J is TRBJ2-1; 10 nucleotides agree with TRBD1. Per germline, CDR1 KGHDR and CDR2 SFDVKD. This CDR3 has 14 residues. V lost 9 bases to trimming and J lost 6 bases; unmatched junction nucleotides: 7. Written as DNA, the CDR3 is TGTGCCACCGGAGCGGGACAGGGGCTCAATGAGCAGTTCTTC. Protein: CATGAGQGLNEQFF.

With regard to this clone: Other DNA sequences from this sample encode an identical CDR3 as well. The rearrangement links TRBV6-2 or TRBV6-3 to TRBJ2-7, with TRBD2 identical over 7 bases. The CDR3 loop spans 15 amino acids. Germline trimming cut 4 bases from V and 0 bases from J; bases unmatched to any gene: 6. Germline values: CDR1 MNHEY, CDR2 SVGEGT. The CDR3: CASSSHGGGSYEQYF. The DNA for the CDR3 is TGTGCCAGCAGTTCCCACGGCGGGGGCTCCTACGAGCAGTACTTC.

The chain recombines TRBV19 with TRBJ2-2, with TRBD2 as a possible D gene (5 bases). The CDR3 totals 15 residues. Looked up from germline, CDR1 is LNHDA and CDR2 is SQIVND (reference sequence). V was clipped by 6 bases and J by 1 base, with 12 bases between them. CDR3 nucleotides: TGTGCCAGTAGCAGGTTGGCGGGGAACACCGGGGAGCTGTTTTTT. This codes for CASSRLAGNTGELFF. Full variable domain (outside the CDR3, taken from reference TRBV19 and TRBJ2-2): DGGITQSPKYLFRKEGQNVTLSCEQNLNHDAMYWYRQDPGQGLRLIYYSQIVNDFQKGDIAEGYSVSREKKESFPLTVTSAQKNPTAFYLCASSRLAGNTGELFFGEGSRLTVL.

The chain employs TRBV11-2 and TRBJ2-5; no reliable D call. This CDR3 has 16 amino acids. V was pared by 3 bases and J by 2 bases, with 16 bases between. CDR1 and CDR2 from the germline V gene are SGHAT and FQNNGV. CDR3 amino acids: CASSLSYRAAQETQYF. The DNA for the CDR3 is TGTGCCAGCAGCTTGTCTTATCGCGCGGCTCAAGAGACCCAGTACTTC.

This clone appeared a few times. The DNA of the CDR3 is TGTGCCAGCAGCCTCTACAGGGAGGGCACTGAAGCTTTCTTT. The encoded protein is CASSLYREGTEAFF. The chain is built from TRBV11-2 and TRBJ1-1; TRBD1 is a possible D gene (6 bases). Germline lookup yields CDR1 SGHAT and CDR2 FQNNGV. This CDR3 is 14 amino acids long. V lost 5 bases and J 4 bases, leaving 14 bases between the germline ends.

This clone was detected only once. The chain is built from TRBV10-3 and TRBJ1-1; unclear D gene. CDR3 length equals 14 residues. CDR1 ENHRY and CDR2 SYGVKD come from the germline V gene. V dropped 8 bases and J dropped 3 bases, with 16 bases sitting between them. CDR3 in amino acids: CAIGSPTSYTEAFF. In DNA, the CDR3 is TGTGCCATCGGAAGTCCGACTAGCTACACTGAAGCTTTCTTT.

The chain combines TRBV19 with TRBJ1-1, with 9 bases identical to TRBD1. Germline loops: CDR1 LNHDA, CDR2 SQIVND (reference sequence). With 5 bases clipped from V and 5 bases from J, the junction kept 12 bases outside the gene matches. The CDR3 totals 16 residues. CDR3 region: CASSSGTGMFGTEAFF. Here the CDR3 DNA reads TGTGCCAGTAGTTCCGGGACAGGGATGTTTGGGACTGAAGCTTTCTTT.

J is TRBJ2-7 and V is TRBV5-1; TRBD2 matches at 7 bases. V was pared by 7 bases and J by 3 bases, with 13 bases of the junction left unmatched. Germline V gene lookup returns CDR1 SGHRS and CDR2 YFSETQ. The CDR3 is made up of 15 amino acids. CDR3 amino acids: CASSEVSGGIYEQYF. The CDR3 region has the DNA TGCGCCAGCTCGGAAGTCTCCGGGGGGATCTACGAGCAGTACTTC.

With regard to this clone: Distinct nucleotide sequences in the sample also encode this CDR3. The chain recombines TRBV30 with TRBJ1-6; 8 nucleotides agree with TRBD1. With V trimmed by 1 base and J by 7 bases, 0 bases remained unmatched. The germline gives CDR1 GTSNPN, CDR2 SVGIG (reference sequence). The CDR3 runs 13 residues. The CDR3 is CAWSGQGNSPLHF. CDR3 in DNA: TGTGCCTGGAGTGGACAGGGGAATTCACCCCTCCACTTT. The full variable domain, its missing parts supplied by reference TRBV30 and TRBJ1-6, is SQTIHQWPATLVQPVGSPLSLECTVEGTSNPNLYWYRQAAGRGLQLLFYSVGIGQISSEVPQNLSASRPQDRQFILSSKKLLLSDSGFYLCAWSGQGNSPLHFGNGTRLTVT.

V and J are TRBV9 and TRBJ1-4; tentatively, D is TRBD1 (6 bases). CDR1 is SGDLS and CDR2 is YYNGEE in the germline V gene. V lost 4 bases and J 7 bases, leaving 17 bases between the germline ends. CDR3 length: 15 residues. The CDR3 loop reads CASSRGGEIGEKLFF. CDR3 nucleotide sequence: TGTGCCAGCAGCAGAGGGGGGGAAATAGGTGAAAAACTGTTTTTT.

This chain connects TRBV2 to TRBJ2-7; D possibly corresponds to TRBD1 (7 bases). Trimming removed 0 bases at V and 4 bases at J, with 13 bases between. The CDR3 is 15 amino acids. Germline V lookup: CDR1 SNHLY, CDR2 FYNNEI. Here the CDR3 DNA reads TGTGCCAGCAGTGAAGCGCCCAGGGGGGAATACGAGCAGTACTTC. Translation gives CASSEAPRGEYEQYF.

The V call is TRBV5-1, the J call TRBJ1-6, with D perhaps TRBD1 (5 bases). V dropped 7 bases and J dropped 6 bases, with 11 bases sitting between them. CDR3 length: 13 residues. Germline V gives CDR1 SGHRS, CDR2 YFSETQ. The CDR3 sequence: CASAGQGNSPLHF. As DNA, the CDR3 is TGCGCCAGCGCCGGCCAGGGTAATTCACCCCTCCACTTT.

In nucleotides, the CDR3 is TGTGCCAGCCCCCCCCTGACACCCGGCACAGATACGCAGTATTTT. Its translation is CASPPLTPGTDTQYF. This chain connects TRBV9 to TRBJ2-3; D is undetermined. V lost 7 bases to trimming and J lost 1 base, with 16 bases between them. Looked up from germline, CDR1 is SGDLS and CDR2 is YYNGEE. The CDR3 runs to 15 residues.

The genes are TRBV5-4 and TRBJ1-5; D possibly corresponds to TRBD1 (6 bases). V gave up 3 bases and J gave up 6 bases, with 13 bases separating them. Germline V gives CDR1 SGHNT, CDR2 YYREEE (reference sequence). This CDR3 contains 14 residues. The CDR3 region has the DNA TGTGCCAGCAGCTCGCAGGGGTCGGGTCAGCCCCAGCATTTT. It yields the protein CASSSQGSGQPQHF.

The CDR3 coding sequence is TGTGCCAGCAGTGAACATGGCAGGGGTGCAACTAATGAAAAACTGTTTTTT. Protein sequence: CASSEHGRGATNEKLFF. The rearrangement links TRBV25-1 to TRBJ1-4, with D possibly TRBD1 on 6 matching bases. Trimming pared 2 bases from V and 0 bases from J, leaving 13 bases between. The germline V gene encodes CDR1 MGHDK and CDR2 SYGVNS. This CDR3 spans 17 amino acids.

The CDR3 region has the DNA TGTGCCAGCAGTTTAGCGGGACAGGGCCGGGAGCAGTACTTC. Its protein product is CASSLAGQGREQYF. The chain couples TRBV27 to TRBJ2-7, with 9 positions matching TRBD1. The CDR3 extends over 14 amino acids. V was pared by 2 bases and J by 7 bases, with 6 bases of the junction left unmatched. The germline CDR1 and CDR2 sequences are MNHEY and SMNVEV (reference sequence).

The rearrangement joins TRBV12-5 to TRBJ2-3; 15 bases are a match to TRBD2. The CDR3 is 16 amino acids. Germline-derived CDR1 and CDR2 are LGHNT and FRNRAP. V shed 4 bases, J shed 6 bases, and the junction held 5 bases outside the gene matches. The CDR3 is CASGWPGLAGGDTQYF. In DNA, the CDR3 is TGTGCTAGTGGTTGGCCCGGACTAGCGGGGGGGGATACGCAGTATTTT.

The rearrangement joins TRBV27 to TRBJ2-1; 12 nucleotides agree with TRBD2. V shed 6 bases, J shed 7 bases, and the junction held 4 bases outside the gene matches. The germline V gene has CDR1 MNHEY and CDR2 SMNVEV (reference sequence). The CDR3 loop spans 14 amino acids. For the CDR3, the DNA is TGTGCCAGCAGACTAGCGGGGGGTTGGAATGAGCAGTTCTTC. Translated, it gives CASRLAGGWNEQFF.

The chain joins TRBV11-2 to TRBJ1-4, with D possibly being TRBD1 (5 bases). With 0 bases removed from V and 8 bases from J, the gap between germline ends came to 25 bases. The CDR3 extends over 19 amino acids. Germline lookup yields CDR1 SGHAT and CDR2 FQNNGV. The CDR3, as DNA: TGTGCCAGCAGCTTAGATTTGGGGCTCCAGGGCCTAATAAGGGAAAAACTGTTTTTT. It encodes CASSLDLGLQGLIREKLFF.

The CDR3 is CASSSQGLLNSPLHF. The CDR3 nucleotides read TGCGCCAGCAGCTCTCAGGGTCTACTTAATTCACCCCTCCACTTT. The chain recombines TRBV5-1 with TRBJ1-6, with D maybe TRBD1 (5 bases). This CDR3 comprises 15 residues. CDR1 is SGHRS, CDR2 YFSETQ, per germline. V was pared by 3 bases and J by 6 bases, with 13 bases between.

The J gene is TRBJ1-2, the V gene TRBV9, with D uncertain. Germline-derived CDR1 and CDR2 are SGDLS and YYNGEE. The V and J ends lost 0 bases and 4 bases respectively, with 10 bases between them. This CDR3 is 14 amino acids long. The CDR3 DNA is TGTGCCAGCAGCGTAGCTACGAGCCCCTATGGCTACACCTTC. It specifies CASSVATSPYGYTF.

The rearrangement joins TRBV29-1 to TRBJ1-6, with a weak D call TRBD1 (6 bases). This CDR3 contains 12 residues. The germline gives CDR1 SQVTM, CDR2 ANQGSEA. The ends were cut back, 7 bases at V and 6 bases at J, with 10 bases in the middle. CDR3 nucleotides: TGCAGCGCTAAACAGGGTAATTCACCCCTCCACTTT. This gives the protein CSAKQGNSPLHF.

The V gene is TRBV27, the J gene TRBJ2-3, with no clear D. Trimming removed 3 bases at V and 4 bases at J, with 11 bases between. The CDR3 contains 14 residues. From germline, CDR1 is MNHEY and CDR2 SMNVEV (reference sequence). This CDR3 reads CASSFGRPPDTQYF. As DNA, the CDR3 is TGTGCCAGCAGTTTCGGTCGCCCCCCAGATACGCAGTATTTT.

The chain employs TRBV18 and TRBJ2-1, with 12 bases lining up with TRBD1. With 1 base clipped from V and 8 bases from J, the junction kept 3 bases outside the gene matches. CDR1 is KGHSH and CDR2 is LQKENI in the germline V gene. The CDR3 contains 15 residues. This CDR3 reads CASSPLGQGAHEQFF. CDR3 nucleotides: TGTGCCAGCTCACCACTGGGACAGGGGGCTCATGAGCAGTTCTTC.

This clone was counted a few times. The gene calls are TRBV4-1 and TRBJ1-5, with a tentative D call TRBD1 (5 bases). Per the germline V gene, CDR1 is MGHRA and CDR2 is YSYEKL. The CDR3 runs 15 residues. V lost 4 bases, J lost 8 bases, and 18 bases lay in between. CDR3 nucleotides: TGCGCCAGCAGCCGAGGGGAGGCGGTCGTTGAGCCCCAGCATTTT. This sequence encodes CASSRGEAVVEPQHF.

The rearrangement links TRBV4-2 to TRBJ1-1, with a tentative D call TRBD1 (5 bases). CDR1 is LGHNA, CDR2 YNFKEQ, per germline. Trimming removed 1 base from V and 0 bases from J, with 15 bases in between. The CDR3 is made up of 17 amino acids. CDR3 sequence: CASSQGQQTWMNTEAFF. The CDR3 region has the DNA TGTGCCAGCAGCCAAGGACAGCAAACGTGGATGAACACTGAAGCTTTCTTT.

Comments on this clone: Mismatch with germline at one junction end may stem from a read error. This rearrangement joins TRBV11-3 to TRBJ2-7; 7 bases fit TRBD1. Germline CDR1 is SGHNT and CDR2 is YENEEA. The length of the CDR3 is 15 residues. DNA for the CDR3: TGTGCCAGCAGCACCCTGGGACAGATCTCCCACGAGCAGTACTTC. Encoded protein: CASSTLGQISHEQYF. Based on the CDR3 plus reference TRBV11-3 and TRBJ2-7, the full variable domain is EAGVVQSPRYKIIEKKQPVAFWCNPISGHNTLYWYLQNLGQGPELLIRYENEEAVDDSQLPKDRFSAERLKGVDSTLKIQPAELGDSAVYLCASSTLGQISHEQYFGPGTRLTVT.

CDR3 region: CASSGGTSESNQPQHF. Here the CDR3 DNA reads TGTGCCAGCAGCGGCGGGACTTCGGAGAGCAATCAGCCCCAGCATTTT. V and J are TRBV9 and TRBJ1-5; D is possibly TRBD1 (5 bases). V was trimmed by 3 bases and J by 1 base, leaving 14 bases between them. Looked up from germline, CDR1 is SGDLS and CDR2 is YYNGEE. This CDR3 is 16 amino acids long. Together with reference TRBV9 and TRBJ1-5, the CDR3 gives the full variable domain: DSGVTQTPKHLITATGQRVTLRCSPRSGDLSVYWYQQSLDQGLQFLIQYYNGEERAKGNILERFSAQQFPDLHSELNLSSLELGDSALYFCASSGGTSESNQPQHFGDGTRLSIL.

V usage is TRBV5-1 and J usage is TRBJ1-4; D gene uncertain. V was shortened by 0 bases and J by 7 bases, with 10 bases between the two germline ends. The CDR3 is 14 residues long. Per germline, CDR1 SGHRS and CDR2 YFSETQ. The CDR3 nucleotides are TGCGCCAGCAGCTTGGCTTGGGAGGGTGAAAAACTGTTTTTT. Translating it yields CASSLAWEGEKLFF.

The CDR3 sequence: CASSVGDSPNYGYTF. CDR3 nucleotides: TGTGCCAGCAGCGTCGGGGACAGTCCTAACTATGGCTACACCTTC. This rearrangement joins TRBV9 to TRBJ1-2; 7 bases match TRBD1. J lost 0 bases, V lost 2 bases, and 4 bases had no gene match. CDR3 length equals 15 residues. The germline V gene encodes CDR1 SGDLS and CDR2 YYNGEE.